This T cell receptor beta chain was found in a study of cytomegalovirus exposure and HLA in healthy donors. A multiplex PCR was run with 60 Vbeta primers and 13 Jbeta primers. Method: immunoSEQ multiplex PCR; TCRdb's copy keeps in-frame clones and lacks some. Here the sample table reports just over 150,000 clones. Trimming cost V 8 bases and J 4 bases, with 11 bases left between them. The germline CDR1 and CDR2 sequences are SNHLY and FYNNEI. The CDR3 is made up of 12 amino acids. The sequencing sample was made of PBMCs. J is TRBJ1-2 and V is TRBV2; D remains ambiguous. This TCR came from a man aged 25 to 45 in good health and CMV-seronegative. Here the CDR3 DNA reads TGTGCCAGCTCTGCATTCAGCTATGGCTACACCTTC. Its translation: CASSAFSYGYTF.